This entry describes one T cell receptor (beta chain). Its antigen remains unidentified. Other DNA sequences within the sample encode an identical CDR3. The data originate from a study of shared clonotypes between healthy human individuals. Study summary: Each donor's CD4 naive and CD4 memory cells filled three plates apiece, CD8 naive two, and CD8 memory one. General study points: Generation of non-shared clonotypes was less probable than generation of clonotypes shared by all four donors.

Naive-designated CD8 cells lacked CD45RO, were positively enriched for CCR7, and omitted terminally differentiated effector memory CD45RA+ cells. Each sample came from a Caucasian adult donor living in Nashville, Tennessee. CDR1 and CDR2 from the germline V gene are SGHDT and YYEEEE. The CDR3 spans 14 residues. Trimming removed 0 bases at V and 2 bases at J, with 6 bases between. Profiled with immunoSEQ multiplex PCR; TCRdb holds only in-frame clones, not every one. This sample yields around 2,000,000 clones, of which approximately 95% are seen a single time; 0.9% to 1.5% belongs to the top ten. Sequenced input: naive CD8+ T cells sorted from blood. The receptor comes from a young man in good health. The chain combines TRBV5-6 with TRBJ2-1; D not resolved. CDR3 nucleotide sequence: TGTGCCAGCAGCTTGGGTCTAGCCTACAATGAGCAGTTCTTC. Translated, it gives CASSLGLAYNEQFF.